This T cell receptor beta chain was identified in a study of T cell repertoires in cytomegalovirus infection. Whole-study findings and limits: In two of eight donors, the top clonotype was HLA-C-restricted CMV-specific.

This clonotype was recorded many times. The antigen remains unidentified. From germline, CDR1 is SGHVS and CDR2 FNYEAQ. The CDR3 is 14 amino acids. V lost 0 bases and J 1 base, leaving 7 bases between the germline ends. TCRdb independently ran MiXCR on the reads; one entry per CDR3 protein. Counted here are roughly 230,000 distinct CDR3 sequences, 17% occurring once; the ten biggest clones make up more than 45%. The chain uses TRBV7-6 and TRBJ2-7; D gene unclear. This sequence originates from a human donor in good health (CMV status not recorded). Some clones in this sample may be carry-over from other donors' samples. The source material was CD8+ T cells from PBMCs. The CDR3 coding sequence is TGTGCCAGCAGCTTAGCGGGCCTTTCCTACGAGCAGTACTTC. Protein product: CASSLAGLSYEQYF.